Following are 2 T cell receptor beta chains from one sample sequenced in a study of response to subunit inactivated influenza vaccine (dated by TCRdb to 2016 to 2019). Library creation used RT-PCR. TCRdb shows the sequencer as Illumina HiSeq 2500. TCRdb reanalyzed the raw reads on its own, using fastp at Q25 for trimming and MiXCR for clone calling, and kept in-frame beta chains. Entries are consolidated by CDR3 protein sequence, retaining the most common genes and DNA. Counted in this sample were fewer than 600,000 distinct CDR3 sequences; roughly 7.9% of them appeared once. Jointly, the top ten make up over 10% of the sample. Specimen: PBMCs from blood, collected around 25 months after vaccination. The receptors were sampled from a man aged 50 to 75 who received an inactivated influenza vaccine. Donor details come from another sample of the same person, matched by shared clones.

In its sample, this clonotype was seen a few times. This chain joins TRBV20-1 and TRBJ2-3; weak D call: TRBD1 (6 bases). Germline CDR1 and CDR2: DFQATT and SNEGSKA (reference sequence). CDR3 size: 12 residues. With 0 bases removed from V and 8 bases from J, the gap between germline ends came to 9 bases. The CDR3 DNA follows: TGCAGTGCTAGAGATCAGGGGTTTACGCAGTATTTT. Translating it yields CSARDQGFTQYF.

This clonotype was seen more than once but under ten times. The chain couples TRBV3-1 to TRBJ2-1, with 13 bases identical to TRBD2. This CDR3 has 15 amino acids. Germline values: CDR1 LGHDT, CDR2 YNNKEL (reference sequence). V lost 0 bases and J lost 11; bases outside the gene matches: 4. The CDR3 spells CASSQERTSGGKQFF. CDR3 in DNA: TGTGCCAGCAGCCAAGAGCGGACTAGCGGGGGAAAGCAGTTCTTC.